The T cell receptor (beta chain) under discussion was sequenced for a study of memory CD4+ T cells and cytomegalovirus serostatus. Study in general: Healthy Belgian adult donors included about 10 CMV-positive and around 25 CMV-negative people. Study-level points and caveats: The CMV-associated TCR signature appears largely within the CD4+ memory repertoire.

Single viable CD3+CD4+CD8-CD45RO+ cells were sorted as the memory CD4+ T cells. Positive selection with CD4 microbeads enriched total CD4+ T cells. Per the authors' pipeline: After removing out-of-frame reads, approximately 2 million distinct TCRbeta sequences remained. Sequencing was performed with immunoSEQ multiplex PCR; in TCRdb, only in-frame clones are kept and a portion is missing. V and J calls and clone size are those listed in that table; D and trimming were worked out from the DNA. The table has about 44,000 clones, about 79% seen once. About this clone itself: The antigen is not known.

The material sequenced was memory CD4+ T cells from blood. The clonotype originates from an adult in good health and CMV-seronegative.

DNA of the CDR3: TGTGCCAGCAGTTATGATGGGACCCCTAATGAAAAACTGTTTTTT. Protein sequence: CASSYDGTPNEKLFF. This rearrangement joins TRBV6-5 to TRBJ1-4; possibly TRBD1 for D (5 bases). Looked up from germline, CDR1 is MNHEY and CDR2 is SVGAGI. The CDR3 length is 15 residues. The ends were cut back, 3 bases at V and 3 bases at J, with 11 bases in the middle.